The sequence of this T cell receptor (beta chain) was determined in a study of preoperative IRX-2 immunotherapy in early breast cancer. The assay was immunoSEQ multiplex PCR, and TCRdb's table has in-frame clones only and misses some. In the table there are roughly 34,000 clones, about nine tenths of which are singletons. Germline CDR1 MNHGY, CDR2 SAAAGT. The CDR3 is 15 amino acids. V was clipped by 0 bases and J by 2 bases; unmatched bases: 1. Treatment in this sample: preoperative locoregional IRX-2 cytokine immunotherapy. This phase Ib study tested locoregional IRX-2 cytokine immunotherapy given before surgery.

V usage is TRBV6-8 and J usage is TRBJ1-3; 7 nucleotides line up with TRBD1. The sample was tumor tissue, taken after IRX-2 immunotherapy. The sequence was obtained from a human donor with breast cancer. The CDR3 loop is CASSYSDRTGNTIYF. CDR3 nucleotide sequence: TGTGCCAGCAGTTACTCGGACAGGACTGGAAACACCATATATTTT.